These T cell receptor beta chains were read from a single sample in a study of blood T cell repertoires in COVID-19. The data were produced by immunoSEQ multiplex PCR, yet TCRdb's version contains in-frame clones alone and is incomplete. This table holds about 380,000 clones, around 89% found once. The sequenced material came from peripheral blood. These receptors were obtained from a man in his forties with acute or convalescent COVID-19. Both conserved end residues are part of each CDR3. D genes are given only for firm matches. Where a row states a size, it is once, few, many or the class of an expanded clone; other rows omit it.

D gene: TRBD2
J gene: TRBJ2-1
clone size: NA
V gene: TRBV27
CDR3 DNA: TGTGCCAGCAGTTTATACCCAGCGGGGACGTTGGGTGAGCAGTTCTTC
CDR3 protein: CASSLYPAGTLGEQFF

D gene: TRBD2
J gene: TRBJ2-1
clone size: NA
V gene: TRBV12-3/TRBV12-4
CDR3 DNA: TGTGCCAGCAGTCTGGGAGGGAATGAGCAGTTCTTC
CDR3 protein: CASSLGGNEQFF

D gene: NA
J gene: TRBJ1-4
clone size: NA
V gene: TRBV5-4
CDR3 DNA: TGTGCCAGCAGCTTGAGCTCTGCAACTAATGAAAAACTGTTTTTT
CDR3 protein: CASSLSSATNEKLFF

D gene: TRBD2
J gene: TRBJ2-3
clone size: NA
V gene: TRBV5-6
CDR3 DNA: TGTGCCAGCAGCTTACTACTAGCGGAGAGCACAGATACGCAGTATTTT
CDR3 protein: CASSLLLAESTDTQYF

D gene: NA
J gene: TRBJ1-5
clone size: NA
V gene: TRBV19
CDR3 DNA: TGTGCCAGTAGTTGGCCAGGGGATCAGCCCCAGCATTTT
CDR3 protein: CASSWPGDQPQHF

D gene: NA
J gene: TRBJ2-7
clone size: once
V gene: TRBV5-1
CDR3 DNA: TGCGCCAGCAGCTTGCTGGAGGGGATACTTTACGAGCAGTACTTC
CDR3 protein: CASSLLEGILYEQYF

D gene: TRBD2
J gene: TRBJ2-3
clone size: NA
V gene: TRBV7-2
CDR3 DNA: TGTGCCAGCAGCGGACTAGGACCCCAAGGCACGCAGTATTTT
CDR3 protein: CASSGLGPQGTQYF

D gene: TRBD2
J gene: TRBJ2-7
clone size: NA
V gene: TRBV14
CDR3 DNA: TGTGCCAGCAGCCAAAAGACTAGCTTACACTCCTACGAGCAGTACTTC
CDR3 protein: CASSQKTSLHSYEQYF

D gene: NA
J gene: TRBJ2-2
clone size: NA
V gene: TRBV7-2
CDR3 DNA: TGTGCCAGCAGCCAGAGCGCAGCGACCGGGGAGCTGTTTTTT
CDR3 protein: CASSQSAATGELFF

D gene: NA
J gene: TRBJ2-7
clone size: few
V gene: TRBV18
CDR3 DNA: TGTGCCAGCTCACCGAGCCCCTACGAGCAGTACTTC
CDR3 protein: CASSPSPYEQYF

D gene: NA
J gene: TRBJ2-7
clone size: NA
V gene: TRBV11-2
CDR3 DNA: TGTGCCAGCAGCTTAATTAAGTCGCAGGGGAGCCACGAGCAGTACTTC
CDR3 protein: CASSLIKSQGSHEQYF

D gene: NA
J gene: TRBJ1-6
clone size: NA
V gene: TRBV10-2
CDR3 DNA: TGCGCCAGCGGGTCGGGACAAGTGGGCTCACCCCTCCACTTT
CDR3 protein: CASGSGQVGSPLHF

D gene: TRBD1
J gene: TRBJ1-6
clone size: NA
V gene: TRBV11-2
CDR3 DNA: TGTGCCAGCAGCTTAGCGGGACAGGGGGTGCGATCACCCCTCCACTTT
CDR3 protein: CASSLAGQGVRSPLHF

D gene: TRBD2
J gene: TRBJ2-6
clone size: NA
V gene: TRBV5-4
CDR3 DNA: TGTGCCAGCAGCTGGGCTAGCGGGAGCTCTGGGGCCAACGTCCTGACTTTC
CDR3 protein: CASSWASGSSGANVLTF

D gene: TRBD1
J gene: TRBJ2-2
clone size: once
V gene: TRBV5-4
CDR3 DNA: TGTGCCAGCAGCTCACAGGGGGGCACCGGGGAGCTGTTTTTT
CDR3 protein: CASSSQGGTGELFF

D gene: NA
J gene: TRBJ2-7
clone size: NA
V gene: TRBV21-1
CDR3 DNA: TGTGCCAGCAGCCTCCCCAACTATGGAAACAGGGGTAGCTCCTACGAGCAGTACTTC
CDR3 protein: CASSLPNYGNRGSSYEQYF

D gene: NA
J gene: TRBJ1-1
clone size: NA
V gene: TRBV2
CDR3 DNA: TGTGCCAGCATCACGACAGCGATGAACACTGAAGCTTTCTTT
CDR3 protein: CASITTAMNTEAFF

D gene: NA
J gene: TRBJ1-5
clone size: NA
V gene: TRBV19
CDR3 DNA: TGTGCCAGTAGTACCTCTGACAGAGTATGGGCACACAATCAGCCCCAGCATTTT
CDR3 protein: CASSTSDRVWAHNQPQHF

D gene: NA
J gene: TRBJ1-5
clone size: NA
V gene: TRBV15
CDR3 DNA: TGTGCCACCAGCAGAGTGGAGGGAGTATTAGGCAATCAGCCCCAGCATTTT
CDR3 protein: CATSRVEGVLGNQPQHF

D gene: NA
J gene: TRBJ1-1
clone size: NA
V gene: TRBV5-1
CDR3 DNA: TGCGCCAGCAGCCGACTGGGCCAGAGGGCCACTGAAGCTTTCTTT
CDR3 protein: CASSRLGQRATEAFF

D gene: NA
J gene: TRBJ1-6
clone size: many
V gene: TRBV4-2
CDR3 DNA: TGTGCCAGCAGCCACCCCGCATCGGGGGGCGCTTACTCACCCCTCCACTTT
CDR3 protein: CASSHPASGGAYSPLHF

D gene: NA
J gene: TRBJ1-3
clone size: NA
V gene: TRBV10-2
CDR3 DNA: TGCGCCAGCAGTGAGCGGGCAGGGGCTTCGATGGGAAACACCATATATTTT
CDR3 protein: CASSERAGASMGNTIYF

D gene: NA
J gene: TRBJ2-7
clone size: NA
V gene: TRBV5-5
CDR3 DNA: TGTGCCAGCAGCCCTAAGAGCTCCTACGAGCAGTACTTC
CDR3 protein: CASSPKSSYEQYF

D gene: NA
J gene: TRBJ1-1
clone size: NA
V gene: TRBV19
CDR3 DNA: TGTGCCAGTAGTATTAGGGGGGGGACTGAAGCTTTCTTT
CDR3 protein: CASSIRGGTEAFF

D gene: NA
J gene: TRBJ1-3
clone size: few
V gene: TRBV6-1
CDR3 DNA: TGTGCCAGCAGTGAAAGTGGCACTGGAAACACCATATATTTT
CDR3 protein: CASSESGTGNTIYF

D gene: TRBD2
J gene: TRBJ2-1
clone size: NA
V gene: TRBV5-1
CDR3 DNA: TGCGCCAGCAGCACCGGGACTAGCGGGAGTAGTGAGCAGTTCTTC
CDR3 protein: CASSTGTSGSSEQFF

D gene: TRBD2
J gene: TRBJ2-3
clone size: NA
V gene: TRBV6-4
CDR3 DNA: TGTGCCAGCACCCCGACTAGCGGGGGTACAGATACGCAGTATTTT
CDR3 protein: CASTPTSGGTDTQYF

D gene: NA
J gene: TRBJ2-5
clone size: NA
V gene: TRBV5-6
CDR3 DNA: TGTGCCAGCAGCCGCGGACAGTACCAAGAGACCCAGTACTTC
CDR3 protein: CASSRGQYQETQYF

D gene: NA
J gene: TRBJ2-4
clone size: once
V gene: TRBV11-2
CDR3 DNA: TGTGCCAGCAGCTTAGGGACTTTCCTAAAAAAGAGGGCCAAAAACATTCAGTACTTC
CDR3 protein: CASSLGTFLKKRAKNIQYF

D gene: TRBD1
J gene: TRBJ1-2
clone size: NA
V gene: TRBV12-3/TRBV12-4
CDR3 DNA: TGTGCCAGCAGTCGACAGGGGAGGTATGGCTACACCTTC
CDR3 protein: CASSRQGRYGYTF

D gene: TRBD1
J gene: TRBJ2-1
clone size: NA
V gene: TRBV2
CDR3 DNA: TGTGCCAGCAGTGAGGAACCCGGGACAGGGGATGAGCAGTTCTTC
CDR3 protein: CASSEEPGTGDEQFF

D gene: NA
J gene: TRBJ2-3
clone size: NA
V gene: TRBV27
CDR3 DNA: TGTGCCAGCAGTTTGGGCAGGAACACAGATACGCAGTATTTT
CDR3 protein: CASSLGRNTDTQYF

D gene: NA
J gene: TRBJ1-5
clone size: NA
V gene: TRBV28
CDR3 DNA: TGTGCCAGCAGTTTTTCCAGGGGTGGACAGCCCCAGCATTTT
CDR3 protein: CASSFSRGGQPQHF

D gene: NA
J gene: TRBJ2-1
clone size: NA
V gene: TRBV3-1/TRBV3-2
CDR3 DNA: TGTGCCAGCAGCCAAGATCCGGCCAGCGGGGAGCAGTTCTTC
CDR3 protein: CASSQDPASGEQFF

D gene: NA
J gene: TRBJ1-2
clone size: NA
V gene: TRBV28
CDR3 DNA: TGTGCCAGCAGTTCCCATGGGAGGGGCTATGGCTACACCTTC
CDR3 protein: CASSSHGRGYGYTF

D gene: NA
J gene: TRBJ2-1
clone size: NA
V gene: TRBV6-5
CDR3 DNA: TGTGCCAGCAGTTACTCTGGCCCCAGCTCCTACAATGAGCAGTTCTTC
CDR3 protein: CASSYSGPSSYNEQFF

D gene: TRBD2
J gene: TRBJ2-3
clone size: NA
V gene: TRBV7-3
CDR3 DNA: TGTGCCAGCAGCTTAACGCTAGCGGGCACAGATACGCAGTATTTT
CDR3 protein: CASSLTLAGTDTQYF

D gene: TRBD1
J gene: TRBJ2-1
clone size: NA
V gene: TRBV29-1
CDR3 DNA: TGCAGCGTCGAAACGACAGGGGACAATGAGCAGTTCTTC
CDR3 protein: CSVETTGDNEQFF

D gene: NA
J gene: TRBJ2-2
clone size: once
V gene: TRBV6-5
CDR3 DNA: TGTGCCAGCAGGCCCCAGGGGACCGGGGAGCTGTTTTTT
CDR3 protein: CASRPQGTGELFF

D gene: NA
J gene: TRBJ2-1
clone size: once
V gene: TRBV24-1
CDR3 DNA: TGTGCCACCAGTGCTGCCGGGGGTGAGCAGTTCTTC
CDR3 protein: CATSAAGGEQFF

D gene: NA
J gene: TRBJ1-2
clone size: NA
V gene: TRBV29-1
CDR3 DNA: TGCAGCGTTTTCGACAGTACTAACAACTATGGCTACACCTTC
CDR3 protein: CSVFDSTNNYGYTF

D gene: TRBD1
J gene: TRBJ1-2
clone size: NA
V gene: TRBV5-4
CDR3 DNA: TGTGCCAGCAGCTCGGTTTGGACAGGGACGAACTATGGCTACACCTTC
CDR3 protein: CASSSVWTGTNYGYTF

D gene: TRBD2
J gene: TRBJ2-1
clone size: NA
V gene: TRBV3-1/TRBV3-2
CDR3 DNA: TGTGCCAGCAGCCCCTTTGGACTAGCCGATGAGCAGTTCTTC
CDR3 protein: CASSPFGLADEQFF

D gene: NA
J gene: TRBJ1-1
clone size: once
V gene: TRBV6-1
CDR3 DNA: TGTGCCAGCAGTGAAGCGAGGGGGACTGAAGCTTTCTTT
CDR3 protein: CASSEARGTEAFF

D gene: TRBD2
J gene: TRBJ2-1
clone size: NA
V gene: TRBV27
CDR3 DNA: TGTGCCAGCAGCCTTAGCGGGAGAATTTACAATGAGCAGTTCTTC
CDR3 protein: CASSLSGRIYNEQFF

D gene: TRBD1
J gene: TRBJ1-3
clone size: NA
V gene: TRBV18
CDR3 DNA: TGTGCCAGCTTTACAGGGGAAGGAAACACCATATATTTT
CDR3 protein: CASFTGEGNTIYF

D gene: TRBD1
J gene: TRBJ2-7
clone size: NA
V gene: TRBV11-2
CDR3 DNA: TGTGCCAGCAGCTTAGCGGGACAGCGGTTCCTATACGAGCAGTACTTC
CDR3 protein: CASSLAGQRFLYEQYF

D gene: NA
J gene: TRBJ2-5
clone size: few
V gene: TRBV5-5
CDR3 DNA: TGTGCCAGCAGCTCGCAAGAGACCCAGTACTTC
CDR3 protein: CASSSQETQYF

D gene: NA
J gene: TRBJ2-5
clone size: NA
V gene: TRBV5-1
CDR3 DNA: TGCGCCAGCAGCATGGACAGCCAAGAGACCCAGTACTTC
CDR3 protein: CASSMDSQETQYF

D gene: NA
J gene: TRBJ1-4
clone size: NA
V gene: TRBV19
CDR3 DNA: TGTGCCAGTAGTAGGGGGCGTTCGACTAATGAAAAACTGTTTTTT
CDR3 protein: CASSRGRSTNEKLFF

D gene: TRBD1
J gene: TRBJ1-2
clone size: NA
V gene: TRBV4-3
CDR3 DNA: TGCGCCAGCAGCCAAAACAGGGGAAACTATGGCTACACCTTC
CDR3 protein: CASSQNRGNYGYTF

D gene: NA
J gene: TRBJ1-3
clone size: NA
V gene: TRBV19
CDR3 DNA: TGTGCCACCTCACGATCGGACAGATACAACACCATATATTTT
CDR3 protein: CATSRSDRYNTIYF

D gene: TRBD1
J gene: TRBJ2-2
clone size: NA
V gene: TRBV5-1
CDR3 DNA: TGCGCCAGCAGCTGGGACAGGGGGTCGACCGGGGAGCTGTTTTTT
CDR3 protein: CASSWDRGSTGELFF

D gene: NA
J gene: TRBJ1-1
clone size: NA
V gene: TRBV7-9
CDR3 DNA: TGTGCCAGCAGCCGGGAGGCAGGCTCTGAAGCTTTCTTT
CDR3 protein: CASSREAGSEAFF

D gene: NA
J gene: TRBJ2-1
clone size: NA
V gene: TRBV5-1
CDR3 DNA: TGCGCCAGCAGCTTGGGACAGCGCAATGAGCAGTTCTTC
CDR3 protein: CASSLGQRNEQFF

D gene: NA
J gene: TRBJ2-2
clone size: NA
V gene: TRBV30
CDR3 DNA: TGTGCCTGGAGTGTACTCGTGACAGAGAACACCGGGGAGCTGTTTTTT
CDR3 protein: CAWSVLVTENTGELFF

D gene: TRBD1
J gene: TRBJ1-2
clone size: NA
V gene: TRBV5-1
CDR3 DNA: TGCGCCAGCAGGCCGGACAGGGGGCTCGGCTACACCTTC
CDR3 protein: CASRPDRGLGYTF

D gene: NA
J gene: TRBJ1-2
clone size: NA
V gene: TRBV29-1
CDR3 DNA: TGCAGCGTTGAAGCGGACAGCCTTCGCTATGGCTACACCTTC
CDR3 protein: CSVEADSLRYGYTF

D gene: NA
J gene: TRBJ2-3
clone size: NA
V gene: TRBV21-1
CDR3 DNA: TGTGCCAGCCGAACCCTCAAACTAGCGGACACCACAGATACGCAGTATTTT
CDR3 protein: CASRTLKLADTTDTQYF

D gene: NA
J gene: TRBJ1-1
clone size: NA
V gene: TRBV5-1
CDR3 DNA: TGCGCCAGCAGCTGGGAGACGGGCGGGGGACCACCCTTCACTGAAGCTTTCTTT
CDR3 protein: CASSWETGGGPPFTEAFF